Following are 27 T cell receptor beta chains from one sample sequenced in a study of blood T cell repertoires in COVID-19. The table came from immunoSEQ multiplex PCR; TCRdb's copy has only in-frame clones and leaves some out. The sample consists of about 380,000 clones, more than 75% of them appearing once. The sample was PBMCs or T cells enriched from blood (not recorded which). These receptors came from a young woman who had recovered from COVID-19.

The chain joins TRBV9 to TRBJ2-2; 10 bases match TRBD1. This CDR3 contains 16 residues. Germline V gene sequence: CDR1 SGDLS, CDR2 YYNGEE. V was clipped by 1 base and J by 2 bases; unmatched bases: 2. The CDR3 is CASSVWTGGNTGELFF. Here the CDR3 DNA reads TGTGCCAGCAGCGTATGGACAGGGGGAAACACCGGGGAGCTGTTTTTT.

The chain recombines TRBV5-1 with TRBJ2-3; D gene unclear. CDR3 length: 12 amino acids. CDR1 and CDR2 (germline): SGHRS, YFSETQ. V lost 4 bases, J lost 4 bases, and 7 bases lay in between. The CDR3 sequence: CASSLISDTQYF. CDR3 bases: TGCGCCAGCAGCCTTATTTCAGATACGCAGTATTTT.

The chain links TRBV25-1 to TRBJ1-1, with D perhaps matching TRBD1 (6 bases). Trimming took 2 bases from V and 4 from J, leaving 14 bases between them. Germline V gene data show CDR1 as MGHDK and CDR2 as SYGVNS. CDR3 length: 15 amino acids. CDR3 protein: CASSEGGRAATEAFF. CDR3 nucleotides: TGTGCCAGCAGTGAAGGGGGCAGGGCGGCCACTGAAGCTTTCTTT.

This clone has only a few counts. The chain uses TRBV19 and TRBJ2-7, with D uncertain. V lost 8 bases to trimming and J lost 5 bases, with 4 bases between them. The CDR3 runs 9 residues. In germline, CDR1 is LNHDA, CDR2 SQIVND (reference sequence). CDR3 loop: CASVNEQYF. CDR3 nucleotide sequence: TGTGCCAGTGTAAACGAGCAGTACTTC. The complete variable domain, with remaining parts taken from reference TRBV19 and TRBJ2-7, reads DGGITQSPKYLFRKEGQNVTLSCEQNLNHDAMYWYRQDPGQGLRLIYYSQIVNDFQKGDIAEGYSVSREKKESFPLTVTSAQKNPTAFYLCASVNEQYFGPGTRLTVT.

The V gene is TRBV7-3, the J gene TRBJ1-6; possible D gene TRBD1, 5 bases. V was pared by 1 base and J by 8 bases, with 18 bases between. Germline values: CDR1 SGHTA, CDR2 FQGTGA. The CDR3 runs to 17 residues. In DNA form, the CDR3 reads TGTGCCAGCAGCTTAAGGGGGAGGAGGGAGAGGGATTCACCCCTCCACTTT. Translation gives CASSLRGRRERDSPLHF.

This clone has just a few counts. The chain links TRBV5-1 to TRBJ1-1; D remains unclear. The CDR3 extends over 14 amino acids. Germline values: CDR1 SGHRS, CDR2 YFSETQ. V lost 4 bases, J lost 3 bases, and 13 bases lay in between. The CDR3 DNA follows: TGCGCCAGCAGCCTCCGTTGGAGGGACACTGAAGCTTTCTTT. Protein: CASSLRWRDTEAFF.

This chain connects TRBV3-1 (or the pseudogene TRBV3-2) to TRBJ1-2, with D perhaps TRBD1 (5 bases). The germline gives CDR1 LGHDT, CDR2 YNNKEL (reference sequence). The CDR3 runs 12 residues. V dropped 2 bases and J dropped 8 bases, with 9 bases sitting between them. The CDR3: CASSQWGGGYTF. The CDR3 DNA follows: TGTGCCAGCAGCCAATGGGGGGGAGGCTACACCTTC.

CDR3 bases: TGTGCCATCAATCGGGAGGGGGCTAGCAATCAGCCCCAGCATTTT. It translates to CAINREGASNQPQHF. This rearrangement joins TRBV6-5 to TRBJ1-5; 7 nucleotides line up with TRBD1. Germline CDR1 reads MNHEY; CDR2 reads SVGAGI. This CDR3 has 15 residues. V shed 10 bases and J 0 bases; nucleotides not matched to a gene: 9.

The V call is TRBV2, the J call TRBJ2-5, with 8 nucleotides matching TRBD1. V lost 6 bases to trimming and J lost 3 bases; unmatched junction nucleotides: 3. Germline CDR1 is SNHLY and CDR2 is FYNNEI. This CDR3 contains 13 residues. The CDR3 nucleotides read TGTGCCAGCAGCGTGGGACAGGAAGAGACCCAGTACTTC. This gives the protein CASSVGQEETQYF.

The V and J genes are TRBV27 and TRBJ2-3, with D tentatively TRBD2 (7 bases). The CDR3 is 12 residues long. Germline V CDR1 and CDR2: MNHEY, SMNVEV (reference sequence). With 5 bases removed from V and 14 bases from J, the gap between germline ends came to 17 bases. The CDR3 DNA reads as TGTGCCAGCAGTCGATCCGGGGGGCTGTGGTATTTT. Residues: CASSRSGGLWYF.

The chain recombines TRBV6-5 with TRBJ2-7; D may be TRBD1 (5 bases). The V end lost 2 bases, the J end lost 3 bases, and 5 bases lay between the germline ends. Germline-derived CDR1 and CDR2 are MNHEY and SVGAGI. This CDR3 has 12 residues. As DNA, the CDR3 is TGTGCCAGCAGTTACCAGGGCTACGAGCAGTACTTC. This translates into CASSYQGYEQYF.

This rearrangement joins TRBV7-9 to TRBJ2-7; D possibly corresponds to TRBD2 (6 bases). The CDR3 contains 17 residues. Per germline, CDR1 SEHNR and CDR2 FQNEAQ (reference sequence). V was cut by 3 bases and J by 1 base, with 19 bases left in between. Written as DNA, the CDR3 is TGTGCCAGCAGCTTTGGCAAGGGCGGTGCGGGATCCTACGAGCAGTACTTC. Translation: CASSFGKGGAGSYEQYF.

The CDR3, as DNA: TGCGCCAGCAGGAGAGCGGGGACAACCTACAATGAGCAGTTCTTC. Translating it yields CASRRAGTTYNEQFF. This chain connects TRBV5-1 to TRBJ2-1, with a tentative D call TRBD2 (7 bases). Germline CDR1 and CDR2: SGHRS and YFSETQ. V was trimmed by 5 bases and J by 2 bases, leaving 14 bases between them. The CDR3 contains 15 residues.

This clone was detected once. The sample has other DNA sequences that encode this CDR3 too. The V call is TRBV30, the J call TRBJ1-1; the match to TRBD1 covers 11 bases. This CDR3 spans 14 amino acids. After removal of 2 bases from V and 4 bases from J, the junction contained 3 bases not matched to a gene. CDR1 GTSNPN and CDR2 SVGIG come from the germline V gene (reference sequence). In DNA form, the CDR3 reads TGTGCCTGGAGTAGAGGGACAGGGGGCACTGAAGCTTTCTTT. Translating it yields CAWSRGTGGTEAFF.

CDR3 in DNA: TGCGCCAGCAGCCAAGAGCCCCAGGAGGGGAGAAAACTGTTTTTT. Translation gives CASSQEPQEGRKLFF. The chain combines TRBV4-1 with TRBJ1-4, with D tentatively TRBD1 (5 bases). This CDR3 has 15 residues. V lost 0 bases and J 10 bases, leaving 15 bases between the germline ends. Per germline, CDR1 MGHRA and CDR2 YSYEKL.

This rearrangement joins TRBV3-1 (or the pseudogene TRBV3-2) to TRBJ2-3; TRBD1 agrees at 11 bases. Trimming at V came to 5 bases and at J to 4 bases, leaving 11 bases not matched to a gene. The CDR3 is 17 amino acids. Germline V gives CDR1 LGHDT, CDR2 YNNKEL (reference sequence). The CDR3 region is CASSGGQGAALADTQYF. The CDR3 DNA reads TGTGCCAGCAGCGGAGGACAGGGGGCTGCTTTGGCAGATACGCAGTATTTT.

The rearrangement uses TRBV10-3 and TRBJ1-2; the D gene is possibly TRBD1 (5 bases). The CDR3 is 13 amino acids. V lost 8 bases and J 0 bases, leaving 10 bases between the germline ends. The germline CDR1 and CDR2 sequences are ENHRY and SYGVKD. The DNA for the CDR3 is TGTGCCATCGGAGAGACAGCTAACTATGGCTACACCTTC. Translation: CAIGETANYGYTF.

V is TRBV19 and J is TRBJ2-7, with D possibly TRBD1 on 6 matching bases. V was shortened by 5 bases and J by 3 bases, with 14 bases between the two germline ends. Germline loops: CDR1 LNHDA, CDR2 SQIVND (reference sequence). The CDR3 spans 14 residues. CDR3 sequence reads: CASSLPDRVYEQYF. As DNA, the CDR3 is TGTGCCAGTAGTCTTCCGGACAGAGTCTACGAGCAGTACTTC.

The V and J genes are TRBV29-1 and TRBJ1-1; D might be TRBD1 (5 bases). The V and J ends lost 7 bases and 6 bases respectively, with 21 bases between them. Germline CDR1 reads SQVTM; CDR2 reads ANQGSEA. The CDR3 has 14 amino acids. CDR3 in DNA: TGCAGCGCCGACGCGGGCAGGCGGGGCTCTGAAGCTTTCTTT. It encodes CSADAGRRGSEAFF. Supplemented by reference TRBV29-1 and TRBJ1-1, the full variable domain reads SAVISQKPSRDICQRGTSLTIQCQVDSQVTMMFWYRQQPGQSLTLIATANQGSEATYESGFVIDKFPISRPNLTFSTLTVSNMSPEDSSIYLCSADAGRRGSEAFFGQGTRLTVV.

J is TRBJ1-1 and V is TRBV18; no firm D call. The CDR3 runs to 14 residues. The V end was cut by 3 bases, the J end by 1 base, with 9 bases between. Germline assignment: CDR1 KGHSH and CDR2 LQKENI. DNA of the CDR3: TGTGCCAGCTCACCTTCACAGACGAACACTGAAGCTTTCTTT. As protein: CASSPSQTNTEAFF.

J is TRBJ2-5 and V is TRBV5-1; D might be TRBD2 (7 bases). The CDR3 length is 14 residues. Trimming left V 4 bases short and J 5 bases short, with 15 bases between. Germline lookup yields CDR1 SGHRS and CDR2 YFSETQ. CDR3 nucleotide sequence: TGCGCCAGCAGCCCACAGGGAGGGATGGAGACCCAGTACTTC. Translation gives CASSPQGGMETQYF.

This chain joins TRBV30 and TRBJ1-2; D is perhaps TRBD1 (6 bases). The germline V gene has CDR1 GTSNPN and CDR2 SVGIG (reference sequence). V was clipped by 1 base and J by 4 bases, with 10 bases between them. The CDR3 length is 13 residues. DNA for the CDR3: TGTGCCTGGAGTGATGAGGGGGTCTATGGCTACACCTTC. Amino acid sequence: CAWSDEGVYGYTF.

Here the CDR3 reads CASSPNQDRGSFF. CDR3 nucleotide sequence: TGTGCCAGCAGCCCAAACCAGGACAGGGGATCTTTCTTT. The chain uses TRBV2 and TRBJ1-1; 9 bases match TRBD1. Trimming took 6 bases from V and 12 from J; bases not matched to a gene: 11. The CDR3 sequence is 13 residues long. The germline gives CDR1 SNHLY, CDR2 FYNNEI.

This chain links TRBV4-1 with TRBJ1-1; 7 bases map to TRBD1. The germline CDR1 and CDR2 sequences are MGHRA and YSYEKL. Trimming took 3 bases from V and 1 from J; bases not matched to a gene: 5. The CDR3 length is 15 residues. This chain's CDR3 is CASSHRRQGNTEAFF. The CDR3 DNA is TGCGCCAGCAGCCATCGTCGACAGGGGAACACTGAAGCTTTCTTT.

This clone was seen only once. V is TRBV10-3 and J is TRBJ1-2; D possibly corresponds to TRBD1 (5 bases). CDR3 length equals 11 residues. Between the trimmed V and J ends, which lost 6 bases and 13 bases, there was a span of 15 bases. The germline V gene encodes CDR1 ENHRY and CDR2 SYGVKD. The DNA of the CDR3 is TGTGCCATCAGGATGACAGAACGTGTCACCTTC. Protein product: CAIRMTERVTF.

The V and J genes are TRBV30 and TRBJ2-1, with 8 bases fitting TRBD2. V trimming: 1 base; J trimming: 8 bases; junction bases outside the gene matches: 10. CDR1 GTSNPN and CDR2 SVGIG come from the germline V gene (reference sequence). The CDR3 loop spans 15 amino acids. CDR3 sequence: CAWSEGVAGLDEQFF. CDR3 coding DNA: TGTGCCTGGAGTGAGGGGGTAGCGGGGTTGGATGAGCAGTTCTTC.

The CDR3 loop is CASSQTGEQETQYF. In nucleotides, the CDR3 is TGTGCCAGCAGCCAAACAGGAGAGCAAGAGACCCAGTACTTC. V gene TRBV3-1 (or the pseudogene TRBV3-2) combines with J gene TRBJ2-5; D is perhaps TRBD1 (5 bases). The V end was cut by 2 bases, the J end by 2 bases, with 9 bases between. This CDR3 is 14 amino acids long. Germline values: CDR1 LGHDT, CDR2 YNNKEL (reference sequence).